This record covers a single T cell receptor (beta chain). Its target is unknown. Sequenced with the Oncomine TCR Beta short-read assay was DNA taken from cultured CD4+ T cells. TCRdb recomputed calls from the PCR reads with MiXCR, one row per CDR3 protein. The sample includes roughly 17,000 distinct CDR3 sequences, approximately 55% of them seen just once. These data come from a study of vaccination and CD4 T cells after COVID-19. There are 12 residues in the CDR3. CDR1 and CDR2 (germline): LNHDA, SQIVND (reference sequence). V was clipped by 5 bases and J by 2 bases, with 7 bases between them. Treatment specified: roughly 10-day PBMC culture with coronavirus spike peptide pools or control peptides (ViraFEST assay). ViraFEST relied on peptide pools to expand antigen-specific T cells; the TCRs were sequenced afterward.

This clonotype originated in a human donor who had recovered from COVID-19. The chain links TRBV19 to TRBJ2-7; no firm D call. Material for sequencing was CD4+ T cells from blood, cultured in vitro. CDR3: CASSSQAYEQYF. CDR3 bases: TGTGCCAGTAGTTCTCAAGCCTACGAGCAGTACTTC. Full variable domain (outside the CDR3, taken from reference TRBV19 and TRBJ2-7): DGGITQSPKYLFRKEGQNVTLSCEQNLNHDAMYWYRQDPGQGLRLIYYSQIVNDFQKGDIAEGYSVSREKKESFPLTVTSAQKNPTAFYLCASSSQAYEQYFGPGTRLTVT.